These 5 T cell receptor beta chains originate from one sample sequenced in a study of Graves' ophthalmopathy and Graves' hyperthyroidism. From RNA, the CDR3 regions of TCR beta chains were amplified and sequenced. HTBI primers primed a first-round RT-PCR, and a second-round multiplex PCR followed. From the multiplex PCR reads, TCRdb called clonotypes with MiXCR, one entry per CDR3 protein. Of hundreds of thousands of distinct CDR3 sequences detected, under 50% appear once; the ten largest clones hold 3% to 3.5%. The sample taken for sequencing was peripheral blood. These receptors were collected from an adult man with Graves' ophthalmopathy.

The J gene is TRBJ2-2, the V gene TRBV7-8; D remains ambiguous. With 8 bases removed from V and 7 bases from J, the gap between germline ends came to 17 bases. CDR3 length equals 14 residues. Germline-derived CDR1 and CDR2 are SGHVS and FQNEAQ. CDR3 DNA: TGTGCCAGCGGCCAAGAGAGCCAGATCGGGGAGCTGTTTTTT. It encodes CASGQESQIGELFF.

With regard to this clonotype: At one end the junction does not follow the germline gene, possibly because of a read error. The chain has TRBV10-3 and TRBJ1-1, with 7 bases fitting TRBD1. The CDR3 spans 15 residues. CDR1 is ENHRY, CDR2 SYGVKD, per germline. DNA of the CDR3: TGTGCCAGCAGTTTTCTCGGACAGGAGAACACTGAGGCTTTCTTT. Translation gives CASSFLGQENTEAFF.

This chain uses TRBV7-3 with TRBJ2-1; a possible D gene is TRBD2 (5 bases). V was shortened by 1 base and J by 4 bases, with 11 bases between the two germline ends. From germline, CDR1 is SGHTA and CDR2 FQGTGA. There are 15 residues in the CDR3. In DNA form, the CDR3 reads TGTGCCAGCAGCTTAAATCCAGCGGAGTACAATGAGCAGTTCTTC. This translates into CASSLNPAEYNEQFF.

The chain couples TRBV4-3 to TRBJ2-6, with a weak D call TRBD2 (6 bases). The germline V gene has CDR1 LGHNA and CDR2 YSLEER. The CDR3 is 18 amino acids. Trimming left V 4 bases short and J 0 bases short, with 16 bases between. The CDR3 bases are TGCGCCAGCAGCCTGGGGGGAAGGGATGTCTCTGGGGCCAACGTCCTGACTTTC. It translates to CASSLGGRDVSGANVLTF.

V and J are TRBV7-6 and TRBJ1-1; 7 positions agree with TRBD1. Unmatched junction bases numbered 8, after V lost 10 bases and J lost 6 bases. The CDR3 is 12 amino acids. Germline V gene lookup returns CDR1 SGHVS and CDR2 FNYEAQ. This CDR3 reads CAIRQGSPEAFF. CDR3 nucleotide sequence: TGTGCCATACGACAGGGTTCCCCTGAAGCTTTCTTT.